This TCR beta chain was recorded in a study of blood T cells in healthy people across ages. The CDR3 is 18 amino acids. CDR1 and CDR2 from the germline V gene are MDHEN and SYDVKM. Trimming removed 4 bases at V and 2 bases at J, with 21 bases between. A second PCR of 7 to 11 cycles used a sample-barcoded 5' primer and a J-beta primer mix. Each CDR3 protein gets one entry after TCRdb re-called the 5' RACE reads with MiXCR. Seen here are roughly 2 million distinct CDR3 sequences, around 48% observed once, and the top ten hold approximately 2.1%. What was sequenced was blood. The TCR originated in a woman in her thirties or forties in good health. V usage is TRBV28 and J usage is TRBJ2-4, with D tentatively TRBD1 or TRBD2 (6 bases each). As DNA, the CDR3 is TGTGCCAGCAGTTCCCTCAGTTCAGGGGAGGTAACCAAAAACATTCAGTACTTC. As protein: CASSSLSSGEVTKNIQYF.